The rows below give T cell receptor beta chains drawn from one sample of a study of T cells after yellow fever vaccination. TCRdb re-derived calls from the 5' RACE reads in MiXCR, one entry per CDR3 protein. Here the sample spans more than 200,000 distinct CDR3 sequences, approximately 3.8% being singletons. The sample in question was PBMCs, obtained 15 days after the yellow fever booster vaccination. These TCRs come from a man younger than 30 who received the YFV17D yellow fever vaccine. Both conserved end residues are part of each CDR3. Each record gives: D gene, V gene, J gene, clone size, CDR3 protein, CDR3 DNA. D genes are given only for firm matches. The size field reads once, few, many, or a class for an expanded clone.

d_call: .; v_call: TRBV5-5; j_call: TRBJ1-1; clone_size: few; cdr3_aa: CASSLAPITEAFF; cdr3_nt: TGTGCCAGCAGCTTGGCACCAATTACTGAAGCTTTCTTT
d_call: .; v_call: TRBV24-1; j_call: TRBJ2-5; clone_size: many; cdr3_aa: CATSASWRNQETQYF; cdr3_nt: TGTGCCACCAGTGCTTCGTGGCGGAACCAAGAGACCCAGTACTTC
d_call: TRBD1; v_call: TRBV6-2/TRBV6-3; j_call: TRBJ2-7; clone_size: many; cdr3_aa: CASSYSMRDRGASYEQYF; cdr3_nt: TGTGCCAGCAGTTACTCGATGAGGGACAGGGGCGCCTCCTACGAGCAGTACTTC
d_call: .; v_call: TRBV3-1; j_call: TRBJ1-3; clone_size: many; cdr3_aa: CASSQDYRDGNTIYF; cdr3_nt: TGTGCCAGCAGCCAAGATTACAGAGATGGAAACACCATATATTTT
d_call: TRBD1; v_call: TRBV7-8; j_call: TRBJ2-7; clone_size: many; cdr3_aa: CASSWGTVAYEQYF; cdr3_nt: TGTGCCAGCAGCTGGGGGACAGTCGCCTACGAGCAGTACTTC
d_call: .; v_call: TRBV11-2; j_call: TRBJ2-1; clone_size: many; cdr3_aa: CASSLVRYGVQEQFF; cdr3_nt: TGTGCCAGCAGCTTAGTTCGGTATGGGGTCCAGGAGCAGTTCTTC
d_call: TRBD2; v_call: TRBV6-5; j_call: TRBJ2-1; clone_size: many; cdr3_aa: CASSWGLAGEESSYNEQFF; cdr3_nt: TGTGCCAGCAGTTGGGGACTAGCGGGGGAGGAAAGCTCCTACAATGAGCAGTTCTTC
d_call: .; v_call: TRBV7-2; j_call: TRBJ1-2; clone_size: many; cdr3_aa: CASSLRPGGDYGYTF; cdr3_nt: TGTGCCAGCAGCTTACGTCCCGGGGGAGACTATGGCTACACCTTC
d_call: TRBD1; v_call: TRBV7-4; j_call: TRBJ2-4; clone_size: many; cdr3_aa: CASSWGQGRTKNIQYF; cdr3_nt: TGTGCCAGCAGCTGGGGACAGGGGCGAACCAAAAACATTCAGTACTTC
d_call: .; v_call: TRBV11-2; j_call: TRBJ1-2; clone_size: many; cdr3_aa: CASSPDSNYGYTF; cdr3_nt: TGTGCCAGCAGCCCGGACAGTAACTATGGCTACACCTTC
d_call: .; v_call: TRBV20-1; j_call: TRBJ2-3; clone_size: many; cdr3_aa: CSARNQGGTTDTQYF; cdr3_nt: TGCAGTGCTAGAAACCAAGGGGGGACCACAGATACGCAGTATTTT
d_call: .; v_call: TRBV6-5; j_call: TRBJ1-1; clone_size: many; cdr3_aa: CASSTSGTQNTEAFF; cdr3_nt: TGTGCCAGCAGTACCTCCGGGACACAGAACACTGAAGCTTTCTTT
d_call: .; v_call: TRBV7-8; j_call: TRBJ2-7; clone_size: many; cdr3_aa: CASSPNRAEYEQYF; cdr3_nt: TGTGCCAGCAGCCCCAACAGGGCTGAATACGAGCAGTACTTC
d_call: .; v_call: TRBV5-1; j_call: TRBJ2-6; clone_size: many; cdr3_aa: CASSLGLSSGANVLTF; cdr3_nt: TGCGCCAGCAGCTTGGGACTAAGCTCTGGGGCCAACGTCCTGACTTTC